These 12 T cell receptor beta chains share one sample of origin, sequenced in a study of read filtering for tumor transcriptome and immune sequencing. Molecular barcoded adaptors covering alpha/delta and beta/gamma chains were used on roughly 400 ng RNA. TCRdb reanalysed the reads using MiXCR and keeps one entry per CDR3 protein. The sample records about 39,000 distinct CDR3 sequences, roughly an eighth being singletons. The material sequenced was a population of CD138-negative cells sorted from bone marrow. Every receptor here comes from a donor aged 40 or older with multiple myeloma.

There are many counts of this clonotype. CDR3 coding DNA: TGCGCCAGCAGCTTACTGGGACTTGTCTACGAGCAGTACTTC. Amino acid sequence: CASSLLGLVYEQYF. The chain joins TRBV5-1 to TRBJ2-7; a weak D match, TRBD2 (6 bases). Germline CDR1 is SGHRS and CDR2 is YFSETQ. The CDR3 consists of 14 residues. V was clipped by 2 bases and J by 3 bases, with 12 bases between them.

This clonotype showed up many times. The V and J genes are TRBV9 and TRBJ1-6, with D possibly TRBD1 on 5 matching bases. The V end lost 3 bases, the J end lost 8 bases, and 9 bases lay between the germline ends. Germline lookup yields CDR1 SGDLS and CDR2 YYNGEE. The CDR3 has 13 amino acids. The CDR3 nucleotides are TGTGCCAGCAGCGCCTGGGGGGATTCACCCCTCCACTTT. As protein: CASSAWGDSPLHF.

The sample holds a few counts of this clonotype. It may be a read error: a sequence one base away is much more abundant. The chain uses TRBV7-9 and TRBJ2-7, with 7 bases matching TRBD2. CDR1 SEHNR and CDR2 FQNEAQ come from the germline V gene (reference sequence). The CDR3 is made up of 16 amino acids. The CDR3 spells CASSSRSFAGAYEQDF. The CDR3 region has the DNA TGTGCCAGCAGCTCCCGGAGCTTTGCGGGAGCCTACGAGCAGGACTTC.

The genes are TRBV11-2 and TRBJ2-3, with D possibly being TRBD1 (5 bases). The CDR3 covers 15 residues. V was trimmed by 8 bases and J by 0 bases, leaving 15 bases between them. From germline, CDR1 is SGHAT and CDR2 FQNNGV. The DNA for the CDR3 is TGTGCCAGCGGACAACGTAGAGGCAGCACAGATACGCAGTATTTT. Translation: CASGQRRGSTDTQYF.

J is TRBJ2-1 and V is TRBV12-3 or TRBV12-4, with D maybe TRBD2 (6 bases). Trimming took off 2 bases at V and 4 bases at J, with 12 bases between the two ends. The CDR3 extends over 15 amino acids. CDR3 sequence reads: CASSLRRSGYNEQFF. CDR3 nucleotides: TGTGCCAGCAGTTTACGGCGGAGCGGGTACAATGAGCAGTTCTTC.

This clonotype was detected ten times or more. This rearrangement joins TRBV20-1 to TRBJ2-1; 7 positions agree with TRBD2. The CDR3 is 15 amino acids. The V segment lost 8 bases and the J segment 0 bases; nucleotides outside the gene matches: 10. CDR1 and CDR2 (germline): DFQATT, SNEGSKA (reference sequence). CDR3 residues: CSPRAGGSSYNEQFF. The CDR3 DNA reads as TGCAGTCCGAGGGCTGGCGGGAGCTCCTACAATGAGCAGTTCTTC.

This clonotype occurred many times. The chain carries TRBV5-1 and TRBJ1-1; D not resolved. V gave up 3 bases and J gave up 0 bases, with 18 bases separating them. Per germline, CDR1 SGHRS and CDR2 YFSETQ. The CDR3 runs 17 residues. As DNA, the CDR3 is TGCGCCAGCAGCTCTAACGCGGTAGTCTTCATGAACACTGAAGCTTTCTTT. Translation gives CASSSNAVVFMNTEAFF.

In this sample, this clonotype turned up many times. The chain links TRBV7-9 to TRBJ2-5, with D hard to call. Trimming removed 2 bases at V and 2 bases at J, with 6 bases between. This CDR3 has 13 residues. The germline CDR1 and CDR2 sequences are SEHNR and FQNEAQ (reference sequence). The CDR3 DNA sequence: TGTGCCAGCAGCTTAAGTAGGCAAGAGACCCAGTACTTC. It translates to CASSLSRQETQYF. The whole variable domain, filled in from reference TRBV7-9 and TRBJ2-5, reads DTGVSQNPRHKITKRGQNVTFRCDPISEHNRLYWYRQTLGQGPEFLTYFQNEAQLEKSRLLSDRFSAERPKGSFSTLEIQRTEQGDSAMYLCASSLSRQETQYFGPGTRLLVL.

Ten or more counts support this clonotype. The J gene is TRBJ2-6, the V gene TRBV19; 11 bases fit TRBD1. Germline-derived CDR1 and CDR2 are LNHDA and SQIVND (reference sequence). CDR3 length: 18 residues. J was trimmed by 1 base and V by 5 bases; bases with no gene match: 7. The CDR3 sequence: CASSPSGTGGSGANVLTF. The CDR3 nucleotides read TGTGCCAGTAGTCCCTCCGGGACAGGGGGTTCTGGGGCCAACGTCCTGACTTTC.

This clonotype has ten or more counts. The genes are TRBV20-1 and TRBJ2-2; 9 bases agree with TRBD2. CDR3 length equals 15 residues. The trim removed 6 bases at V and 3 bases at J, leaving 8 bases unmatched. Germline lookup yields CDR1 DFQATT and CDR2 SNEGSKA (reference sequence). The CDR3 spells CSAPRAGGYTGELFF. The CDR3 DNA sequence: TGCAGTGCCCCTCGGGCGGGAGGGTACACCGGGGAGCTGTTTTTT.

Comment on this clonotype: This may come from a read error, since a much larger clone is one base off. CDR3 region: CGAPGDTEAFF. In DNA, the CDR3 is TGCGGTGCTCCCGGGGACACTGAAGCTTTCTTT. The chain employs TRBV20-1 and TRBJ1-1; D call uncertain. Germline V gene sequence: CDR1 DFQATT, CDR2 SNEGSKA (reference sequence). This CDR3 region has 11 residues.

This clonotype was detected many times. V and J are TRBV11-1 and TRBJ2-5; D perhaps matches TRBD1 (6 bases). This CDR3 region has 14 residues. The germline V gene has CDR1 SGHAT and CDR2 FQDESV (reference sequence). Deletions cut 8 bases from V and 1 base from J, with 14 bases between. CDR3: CASGSRDIQETQYF. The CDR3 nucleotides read TGTGCCAGCGGATCCAGGGACATCCAAGAGACCCAGTACTTC.